One TCR beta chain is described in this entry. What it binds is not known. Germline V lookup: CDR1 SNHLY, CDR2 FYNNEI. CDR3 length: 15 amino acids. V lost 7 bases, J lost 2 bases, and 4 bases stayed unmatched. The data originate from a study of T cell responses to AZD1222 COVID-19 vaccine. Study findings and constraints: The breadth and depth of Spike-specific TCRs increased once two AZD1222 doses had been given.

Measured with immunoSEQ multiplex PCR; TCRdb has only the in-frame clones, and not every one. In the table there are 150,000 to 200,000 clones, approximately 93% of which are singletons. This receptor was identified in an adult who received the AZD1222 COVID-19 vaccine. Sequences were derived from peripheral blood, sampled 28 days after the second AZD1222 dose. This chain joins TRBV2 and TRBJ2-3; 12 bases map to TRBD2. CDR3 DNA sequence: TGTGCCAGCACCAGACTAGCGGGAGTCACAGATACGCAGTATTTT. This codes for CASTRLAGVTDTQYF.